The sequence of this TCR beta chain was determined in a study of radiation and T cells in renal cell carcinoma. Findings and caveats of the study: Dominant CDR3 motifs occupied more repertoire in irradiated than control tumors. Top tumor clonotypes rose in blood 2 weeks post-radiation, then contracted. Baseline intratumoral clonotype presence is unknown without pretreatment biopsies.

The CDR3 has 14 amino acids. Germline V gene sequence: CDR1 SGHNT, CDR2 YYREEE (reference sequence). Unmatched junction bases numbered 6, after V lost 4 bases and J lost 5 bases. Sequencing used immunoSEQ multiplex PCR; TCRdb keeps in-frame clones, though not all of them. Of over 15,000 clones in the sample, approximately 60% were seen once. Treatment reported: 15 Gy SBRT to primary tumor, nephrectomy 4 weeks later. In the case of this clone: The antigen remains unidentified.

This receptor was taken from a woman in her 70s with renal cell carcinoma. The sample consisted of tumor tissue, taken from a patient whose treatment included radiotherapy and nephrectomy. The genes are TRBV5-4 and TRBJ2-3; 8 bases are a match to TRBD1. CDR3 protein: CASSRQGAGDTQYF. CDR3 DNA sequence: TGTGCCAGCAGCCGGCAGGGGGCAGGAGATACGCAGTATTTT. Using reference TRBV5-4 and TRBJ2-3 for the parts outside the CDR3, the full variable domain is ETGVTQSPTHLIKTRGQQVTLRCSSQSGHNTVSWYQQALGQGPQFIFQYYREEENGRGNFPPRFSGLQFPNYSSELNVNALELDDSALYLCASSRQGAGDTQYFGPGTRLTVL.